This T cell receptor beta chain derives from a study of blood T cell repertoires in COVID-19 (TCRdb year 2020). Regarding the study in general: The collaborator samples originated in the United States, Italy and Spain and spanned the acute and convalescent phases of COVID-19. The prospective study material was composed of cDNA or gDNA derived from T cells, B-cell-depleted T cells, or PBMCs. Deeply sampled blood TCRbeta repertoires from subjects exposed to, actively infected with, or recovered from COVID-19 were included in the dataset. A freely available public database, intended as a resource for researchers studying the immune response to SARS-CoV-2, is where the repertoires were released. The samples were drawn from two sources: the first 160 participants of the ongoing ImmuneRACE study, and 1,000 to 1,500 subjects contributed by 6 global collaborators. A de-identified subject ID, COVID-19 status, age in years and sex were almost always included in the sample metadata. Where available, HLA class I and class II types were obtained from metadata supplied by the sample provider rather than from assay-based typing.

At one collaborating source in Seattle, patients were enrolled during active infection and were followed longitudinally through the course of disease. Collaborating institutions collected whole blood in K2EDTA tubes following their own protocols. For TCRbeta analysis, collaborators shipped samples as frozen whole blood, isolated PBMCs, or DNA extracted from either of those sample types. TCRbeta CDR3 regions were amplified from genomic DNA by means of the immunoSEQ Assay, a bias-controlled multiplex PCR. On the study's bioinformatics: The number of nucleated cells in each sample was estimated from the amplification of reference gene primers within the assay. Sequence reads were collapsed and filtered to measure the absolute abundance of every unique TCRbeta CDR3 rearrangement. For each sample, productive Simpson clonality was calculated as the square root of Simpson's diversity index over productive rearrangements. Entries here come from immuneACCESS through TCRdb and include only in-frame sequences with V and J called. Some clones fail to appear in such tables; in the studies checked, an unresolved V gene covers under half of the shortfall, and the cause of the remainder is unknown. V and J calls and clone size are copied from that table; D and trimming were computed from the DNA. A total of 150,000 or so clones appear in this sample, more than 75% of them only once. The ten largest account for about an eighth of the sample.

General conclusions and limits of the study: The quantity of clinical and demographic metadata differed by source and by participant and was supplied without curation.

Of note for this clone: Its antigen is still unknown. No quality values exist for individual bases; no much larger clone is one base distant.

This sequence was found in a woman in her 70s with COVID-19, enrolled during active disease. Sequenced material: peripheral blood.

The nucleotides are TGTGCCAGCAGGGACAGGATTAATTCACCCCTCCACTTT. It translates as CASRDRINSPLHF. The rearranged segments are TRBV28 and TRBJ1-6, with 7 middle bases fitting TRBD1. The CDR3 has 13 amino acids, counting the end cysteine and phenylalanine. The kept DNA is CDR3 alone, 39 bases in frame from the first base. From V the trimming removes 6 bases and from J it removes 6 bases, while the gene matches leave 2 bases of the junction unaccounted for. Reading the germline V gene gives CDR1 MDHEN and CDR2 SYDVKM.